A selection of T cell receptor beta chains follows, all from one sample in a study of response to subunit inactivated influenza vaccine. One entry per CDR3 protein, called by TCRdb with MiXCR from the RT-PCR reads. The profile shows 700,000 to 800,000 distinct CDR3 sequences, approximately 18% of them singletons. Source: PBMCs from blood, taken about 5 days after vaccination. The source is a man in his forties or fifties who received an inactivated influenza vaccine. CDR3s include the opening cysteine and the closing phenylalanine or tryptophan. A D gene is named only where the DNA matches it firmly. Clone size appears in some rows only: once, few, many, or a class for an expanded clone.

TRBD2	TRBV20-1	14	TRBJ2-1	many	TGCAGTGCTTCCACACTAGCGGGAGGGCGTTATACGTTCTTC	CSASTLAGGRYTFF
.	TRBV9	12	TRBJ2-3	few	TGTGCCAGCAGCGAGCTTCTAGATACGCAGTATTTT	CASSELLDTQYF
.	TRBV30	15	TRBJ1-1	.	TGTGCCTGGAGTGTACAGGCAGGGGCTGACGCTGAAGCTTTCTTT	CAWSVQAGADAEAFF
.	TRBV15	15	TRBJ2-2	.	TGTGCCACCAGCAGGGGAAATACAGGCACCGGGGAGCTGTTTTTT	CATSRGNTGTGELFF
TRBD1	TRBV24-1	17	TRBJ2-3	.	TGTGCCACCAGTGATTTTGTTCCCGGGACAGGGCCCGATACGCAGTATTTT	CATSDFVPGTGPDTQYF
.	TRBV28	13	TRBJ2-1	.	TGTGCCAGCAGCACGGGCGGGGCGTCGGCGCAGTTCTTC	CASSTGGASAQFF
.	TRBV15	16	TRBJ2-7	.	TGTGCCACCAGCAGGCGCAGGGATCCTAGCTCCTACGAGCAGTACTTC	CATSRRRDPSSYEQYF
TRBD2	TRBV4-3	15	TRBJ2-5	.	TGCGCCAGCAGCCAAGGCGGGGGGACCGGTGATACCCAGTACTTC	CASSQGGGTGDTQYF
.	TRBV20-1	17	TRBJ2-4	many	TGCAGTGCAAGGGGGACTCTCCGGGAGGCGGCCAAAAACATTCAGTACTTC	CSARGTLREAAKNIQYF
.	TRBV9	14	TRBJ2-6	.	TGTGCCAGCAGCGTATTAGCTGGGGCCAACGTCCTGACTTTC	CASSVLAGANVLTF
.	TRBV10-3	16	TRBJ2-1	few	TGTGCCATCAGTGACGGGCAGGGGGGGTCCTACAATGAGCAGTTCTTC	CAISDGQGGSYNEQFF
TRBD2	TRBV20-1	18	TRBJ2-5	many	TGCAGTGCTATAAAACCGGGACTAGCGGGACCAAACCAAGAGACCCGGTACTTC	CSAIKPGLAGPNQETRYF
TRBD1	TRBV20-1	13	TRBJ1-2	.	TGCAGTGCTAGAGTAACAGGGGAGGGTGGCTACACCTTC	CSARVTGEGGYTF
TRBD1	TRBV20-1	14	TRBJ2-5	few	TGCAGTGCTAGTCTCTCAGGGGGCCGAGAGACCCAGTACTTC	CSASLSGGRETQYF
TRBD2	TRBV4-3	16	TRBJ2-2	.	TGCGCCAGCAGCCAAGGAGCGGGAGGATACGCCGGGGAGCTGTTTTTT	CASSQGAGGYAGELFF
TRBD1	TRBV7-3	13	TRBJ2-7	few	TGCAATACCGGGACAGGGACTATCTACGAGCAGTACTTC	CNTGTGTIYEQYF
TRBD2	TRBV20-1	19	TRBJ2-7	.	TGCAGTGCTAGAGGATACCGACTAGCGGGGCTTTCCGGCTCCTACGAGCAGTACTTC	CSARGYRLAGLSGSYEQYF
.	TRBV10-3	13	TRBJ1-1	.	TGTGCCATAACCCCCGACCGTGCCACTGAAGCTTTCTTT	CAITPDRATEAFF
TRBD2	TRBV12-3/TRBV12-4	17	TRBJ2-1	few	TGTGCCAGCAGGGGGGCTAGCGGGCCACAATCCTACAATGAGCAGTTCTTC	CASRGASGPQSYNEQFF
TRBD2	TRBV10-2	14	TRBJ2-5	.	TGCGCCAGCAGTCGTAGCGGGAAGCAAGAGACCCAGTACTTC	CASSRSGKQETQYF
TRBD1	TRBV6-5	18	TRBJ2-3	few	TGTGCCAGCAGTTACTCGTCTTTGGGACAGGGGCTCACAGATACGCAGTATTTT	CASSYSSLGQGLTDTQYF
.	TRBV30	14	TRBJ2-6	.	TGTGCCTGGCAGGGAATCTCTGGGGCCAACGTCCTGACTTTC	CAWQGISGANVLTF
.	TRBV6-5	15	TRBJ1-1	few	TGTGCCAGCAGTTCTCGGACGGACTTGAACACTGAAGCTTTCTTT	CASSSRTDLNTEAFF
.	TRBV7-2	17	TRBJ2-1	many	TGTGCCAGCAGCTTAGCGCCGGGGCGCGGGTATTACGATGAGCAGTTCTTC	CASSLAPGRGYYDEQFF
.	TRBV20-1	14	TRBJ1-2	few	TGCAGTGCCTTCCCGCTAGGGGACCTCTATGGCTACACCTTC	CSAFPLGDLYGYTF
TRBD1	TRBV4-2	17	TRBJ2-7	.	TGTGCCAGCAGCCAACTACGACCGGGACAGGGACTCTACGAGCAGTACTTC	CASSQLRPGQGLYEQYF
TRBD2	TRBV20-1	16	TRBJ2-1	once	TGCAGTGCTAGAGTAGCTAGCGGGAGGTATTACAATGAGCAGTTCTTC	CSARVASGRYYNEQFF
.	TRBV20-1	13	TRBJ2-1	few	TGCAGTGCTAGTTTGACTCCCTACAATGAGCAGTTCTTC	CSASLTPYNEQFF